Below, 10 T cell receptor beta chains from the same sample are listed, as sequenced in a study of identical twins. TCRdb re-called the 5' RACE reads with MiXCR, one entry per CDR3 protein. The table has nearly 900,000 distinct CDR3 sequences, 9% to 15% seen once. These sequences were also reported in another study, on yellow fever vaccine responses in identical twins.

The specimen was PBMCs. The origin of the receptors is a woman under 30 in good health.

The CDR3 loop reads CASSPLSGTSAIQETQYF. CDR3 sequence (DNA): TGTGCCAGCAGCCCCCTCTCGGGGACTAGCGCTATCCAAGAGACCCAGTACTTC. This rearrangement joins TRBV7-6 to TRBJ2-5; 10 bases map to TRBD2. CDR3 length: 18 amino acids. With V trimmed by 5 bases and J by 1 base, 13 bases remained unmatched. Germline CDR1 reads SGHVS; CDR2 reads FNYEAQ.

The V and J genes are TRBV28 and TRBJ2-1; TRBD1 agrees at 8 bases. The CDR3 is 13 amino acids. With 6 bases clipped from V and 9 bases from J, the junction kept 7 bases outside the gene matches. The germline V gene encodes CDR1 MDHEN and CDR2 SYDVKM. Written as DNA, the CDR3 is TGTGCCAGCAGACCACAGGGGGATCGTGAGCAGTTCTTC. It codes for CASRPQGDREQFF.

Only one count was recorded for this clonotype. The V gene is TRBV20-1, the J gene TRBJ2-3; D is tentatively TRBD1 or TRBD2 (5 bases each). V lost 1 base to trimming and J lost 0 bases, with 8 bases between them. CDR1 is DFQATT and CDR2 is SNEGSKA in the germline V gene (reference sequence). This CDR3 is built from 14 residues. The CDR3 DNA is TGCAGTGCTAGAGCGGGACCTAGCACAGATACGCAGTATTTT. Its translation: CSARAGPSTDTQYF.

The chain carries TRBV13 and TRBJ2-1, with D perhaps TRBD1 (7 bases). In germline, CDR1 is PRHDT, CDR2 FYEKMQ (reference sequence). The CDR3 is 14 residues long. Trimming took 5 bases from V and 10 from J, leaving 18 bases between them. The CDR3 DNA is TGTGCCAGCAGCGCACTCGGAGGGGGCTTCGAGCAGTTCTTC. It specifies CASSALGGGFEQFF.

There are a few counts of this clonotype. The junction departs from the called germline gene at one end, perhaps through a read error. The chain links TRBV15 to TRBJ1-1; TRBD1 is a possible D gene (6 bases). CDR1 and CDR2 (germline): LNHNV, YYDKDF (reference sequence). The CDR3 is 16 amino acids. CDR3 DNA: TGTGCCACCAGAAGAGGGGGGCTCGTAGTGGGCACTGAAGCTTTCTTT. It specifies CATRRGGLVVGTEAFF.

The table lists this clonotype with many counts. CDR3 sequence: CASSDSQGADTQYF. The CDR3 DNA follows: TGTGCCAGCAGTGACTCACAGGGGGCAGATACGCAGTATTTT. This chain connects TRBV6-4 to TRBJ2-3; 8 bases are shared with TRBD1. CDR1 is MRHNA and CDR2 is SNTAGT in the germline V gene. J was trimmed by 4 bases and V by 0 bases; bases with no gene match: 0. The CDR3 sequence is 14 residues long.

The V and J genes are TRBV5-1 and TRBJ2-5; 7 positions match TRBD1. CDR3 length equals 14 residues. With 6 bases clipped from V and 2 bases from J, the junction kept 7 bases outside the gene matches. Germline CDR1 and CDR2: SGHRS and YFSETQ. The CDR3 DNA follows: TGCGCCAGCAAGACAGGGTCGGGACAAGAGACCCAGTACTTC. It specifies CASKTGSGQETQYF.

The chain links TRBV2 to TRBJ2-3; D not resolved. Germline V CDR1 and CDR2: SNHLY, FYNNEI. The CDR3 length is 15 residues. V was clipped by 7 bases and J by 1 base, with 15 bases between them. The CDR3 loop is CASTDPGQRTDTQYF. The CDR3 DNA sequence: TGTGCCAGCACGGATCCGGGTCAGCGCACAGATACGCAGTATTTT.

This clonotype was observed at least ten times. As DNA, the CDR3 is TGTGCCAGCAGTTTGGCCCGGGAGGGATTTCGGGGGGAGCTGTTTTTT. Its translation: CASSLAREGFRGELFF. This chain joins TRBV28 and TRBJ2-2, with 8 bases fitting TRBD2. V lost 3 bases and J lost 8; bases outside the gene matches: 11. Germline-derived CDR1 and CDR2 are MDHEN and SYDVKM. The CDR3 sequence is 16 residues long.

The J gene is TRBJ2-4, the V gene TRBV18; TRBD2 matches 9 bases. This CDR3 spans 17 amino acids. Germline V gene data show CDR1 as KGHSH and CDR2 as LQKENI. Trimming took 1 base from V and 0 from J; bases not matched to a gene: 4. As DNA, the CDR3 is TGTGCCAGCTCACCACGTTCTAGCGGGAAAGCCAAAAACATTCAGTACTTC. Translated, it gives CASSPRSSGKAKNIQYF.